The source of this T cell receptor beta chain is a study of cytotoxic CD8 clonotypes in ibrutinib-treated CLL (dated by TCRdb to the early 2020s). For context, the study as a whole: The cohort was composed of about 10 relapsed/refractory and around 15 treatment-naive patients; IGHV unmutated status was identified in roughly 18 patients. Responses were partial in roughly 24 patients and complete in 2; after median around 68 months follow-up, roughly 15 stayed in remission and 12 progressed. The response samples were drawn at a median of roughly twelve months into treatment, with a range of roughly 6 to 36 months. Samples averaged approximately 260,000 productive templates and approximately 100,000 productive rearrangements. Longitudinal samples were available for about 30% of the roughly 90 trial participants. Cryopreserved peripheral blood mononuclear cells were obtained prior to treatment, at the time of response, and at either disease progression or sustained remission. Every remission and progressive disease sample was obtained while ibrutinib was still being received by the patients.

At the junction V is shortened by 6 bases and J by 4 bases; bases outside the gene matches: 6. The CDR3 goes from the cysteine to the phenylalanine over 14 residues. Just CDR3 DNA is preserved here, 42 bases in frame from base 1. CDR1 and CDR2, per the germline V gene, are MGHDK and SYGVNS. A MiSeq instrument was used for deep resolution sequencing, which targeted depths ranging from 1 in 1 million up to 1 in 200,000 T cells, with coverage averaging 10x for each clonotype. The immunoSEQ hsTCRB Kit was used to generate TCR beta libraries. Under the source paper's analysis protocol: The data were analyzed with ImmunoSEQ Analyzer and ImmunoSEQ Data Assistant, and V, D and J gene assignments followed IMGT definitions. Clonality, with values ranging from 0 to 1, was calculated as one minus the normalized Shannon entropy of productive rearrangement frequencies. Only overrepresented clonotypes making up at least 0.05% of each patient's repertoire were included in the public clonotype analysis. Repertoires from thirteen age-matched healthy donors in immuneACCESS were used as clonality controls. TCRdb holds this immuneACCESS table with in-frame rearrangements only. Some clones are missing; in checked studies, unresolved V genes explain under half, and the rest has no known cause. V and J calls and clone size follow that table, whereas D and trimming were derived from the DNA. The sample data list 150,000 to 200,000 clones, and 70% to 90% of these were observed just once. About 2.9% of the sample is taken by the ten largest.

Points on this clone: What this receptor recognizes is not known. Per-nucleotide qualities are absent, and no much larger clonotype sits a single base away.

This sample's time point label indicates: progressive disease on ibrutinib. For TCR beta library preparation, roughly 2 micrograms of genomic DNA were extracted from the cryopreserved PBMCs. Longitudinal blood samples from CLL patients receiving ibrutinib monotherapy were subjected to high-throughput TCR beta sequencing. The patients took part in an open-label, single-center phase 2 trial of ibrutinib monotherapy. Here is what the overall study found, with its caveats: Lymph node repertoires were not examined, and the timing of sampling was not matched between patients in sustained remission and those whose disease progressed. Public clonotypes were rare and either shrank or stayed stable during treatment, and the rise in clonality at ibrutinib response reflected expansion of private clonotypes. Baseline clonality exceeded that of age-matched healthy donors and correlated strongly with circulating CD8+ T-cell counts. Clonality increased at ibrutinib response, stayed stable in sustained remission, and fell back toward baseline at progression.

The TCR comes from a human donor with chronic lymphocytic leukemia. The specimen comprised PBMCs, sampled at disease progression, from a patient treated with ibrutinib. The chain uses TRBV25-1 and TRBJ2-1; 7 of the junction bases match TRBD2. The DNA sequence reads TGTGCCAGCAGCCCTAGCGGACCTTACAATGAGCAGTTCTTC. It translates to CASSPSGPYNEQFF.